The rows below give T cell receptor beta chains drawn from one sample of a study of patients with pleural tuberculosis. Using its own MiXCR run on the reads, TCRdb lists one record per CDR3 protein. The sample includes 45,000 to 60,000 distinct CDR3 sequences, about 7.3% of them seen just once. The origin of the receptors is a human donor with pleural tuberculosis. The CDR3 runs from the conserved cysteine through the conserved F or W. Fields, in order: D gene, clone size, J gene, V gene, CDR3 DNA, CDR3 protein. D genes are given only for firm matches. The size of a clone is reported for some rows only, either as once, few or many, or as a class for expanded clones.

TRBD1 | many | TRBJ1-2 | TRBV19 | TGTGCCAGTGGGACAGGGAACTATGGCTACACCTTC | CASGTGNYGYTF
NA | many | TRBJ2-7 | TRBV25-1 | TGTGCCAGCAGTCGCGAGGGGATCTACGAGCAGTACTTC | CASSREGIYEQYF
NA | many | TRBJ2-1 | TRBV28 | TGTGCCAGCAGTTTCCCGCAACAGGGAAATTTACCGAATGAGCAGTTCTTC | CASSFPQQGNLPNEQFF
NA | many | TRBJ2-5 | TRBV25-1 | TGTGCCAGCAGCTACAGGGGGGGTGAAGAGACCCAGTACTTC | CASSYRGGEETQYF
TRBD1 | many | TRBJ2-7 | TRBV5-1 | TGCGCCAGCAGCTTGGGGACAGGGTACGAGCAGTACTTC | CASSLGTGYEQYF
NA | many | TRBJ2-1 | TRBV12-3/TRBV12-4 | TGTGCCAGCAGTTTAGCGCTTGAGTTGAATCACTTCTTC | CASSLALELNHFF
NA | NA | TRBJ1-1 | TRBV29-1 | TGCAGCGTTGAGATGAGTAACACTGAAGCTTTCTTT | CSVEMSNTEAFF
NA | NA | TRBJ1-1 | TRBV19 | TGTGCCAGTAGTAAGAACGGGAACACTGAAGCTTTCTTT | CASSKNGNTEAFF
TRBD1 | many | TRBJ2-5 | TRBV6-2/TRBV6-3 | TGTGCCAGCAGTTACGAGGGGGCCGTTGAGACCCAGTACTTC | CASSYEGAVETQYF
NA | many | TRBJ2-7 | TRBV15 | TGTGCCACCAGCAGAGATCAATTGGGCTACGAGCAGTACTTC | CATSRDQLGYEQYF
TRBD1 | many | TRBJ1-5 | TRBV19 | TGTGCCAGTAGACCGACAGGGTATAGCAATCAGCCCCAGCATTTT | CASRPTGYSNQPQHF
NA | many | TRBJ2-7 | TRBV6-1 | TGTGCCAGCAGCCGGGCTGTCTACGAGCAGTACTTC | CASSRAVYEQYF
TRBD1 | few | TRBJ1-1 | TRBV5-1 | TGCGCCAGCTTGCCCGGGACAGGGGGCACTGAAGCTTTCTTT | CASLPGTGGTEAFF
TRBD1 | NA | TRBJ1-2 | TRBV5-1 | TGCGCCAGCAGCTCCGGAATGGGACAGGGGTATGGCTACACCTTC | CASSSGMGQGYGYTF
NA | many | TRBJ2-7 | TRBV20-1 | TGCAGTGCTAGAGTGGGTAACTACGAGCAGTACTTC | CSARVGNYEQYF
NA | many | TRBJ2-7 | TRBV20-1 | TGCAGTGCTAGGACAACCTGGGGGCAGGGGTACGAGCAGTACTTC | CSARTTWGQGYEQYF
NA | many | TRBJ1-3 | TRBV12-3/TRBV12-4 | TGTGCCAGCAGTTTAGGGGGAGCTGGAAACACCATATATTTT | CASSLGGAGNTIYF
NA | many | TRBJ1-1 | TRBV28 | TGTGCCAGCAGGCCGGGACTTTGGAACACTGAAGCTTTCTTT | CASRPGLWNTEAFF
NA | few | TRBJ2-3 | TRBV11-2 | TGTGCCAGCAGCTTCGGAGGACGGAGCACAGATACGCAGTATTTT | CASSFGGRSTDTQYF
NA | many | TRBJ1-5 | TRBV11-1 | TGTGCCAGCAGCCCGGGCAGGGACAATCAGCCCCAGCATTTT | CASSPGRDNQPQHF
NA | many | TRBJ1-3 | TRBV20-1 | TGCAGTGCGACCCCCTCTGGAAACACCATATATTTT | CSATPSGNTIYF
NA | many | TRBJ2-5 | TRBV11-2 | TGTGCCAGCAGCTCGGTGGGGTTCCAAGAGACCCAGTACTTC | CASSSVGFQETQYF
TRBD1 | few | TRBJ2-4 | TRBV12-3/TRBV12-4 | TGTGCCAGCGGGGGGACAGGGGGCTTGGCCAAAAACATTCAGTACTTC | CASGGTGGLAKNIQYF
NA | many | TRBJ2-4 | TRBV20-1 | TGCAGTGCTAGAGATCCCTGGCCCGGGGGCAAAAACATTCAGTACTTC | CSARDPWPGGKNIQYF
TRBD1 | many | TRBJ2-5 | TRBV24-1 | TGTGCCACCAGTGACCCAGGACAGGAAGAGACCCAGTACTTC | CATSDPGQEETQYF
NA | many | TRBJ2-7 | TRBV14 | TGTGCCAGCAGCCAAGGTTACGAGCAGTACTTC | CASSQGYEQYF
NA | many | TRBJ1-5 | TRBV20-1 | TGCAGTGCTAGAGTGGGAAGCAATCAGCCCCAGCATTTT | CSARVGSNQPQHF
NA | many | TRBJ2-3 | TRBV11-2 | TGTGCCAGCAGTATACAGGAGTTAGGCACAGATACGCAGTATTTT | CASSIQELGTDTQYF
NA | many | TRBJ2-3 | TRBV4-2 | TGTGCCAGCAGCCAAGATCCGGGGAGCGTTAAAGATACGCAGTATTTT | CASSQDPGSVKDTQYF
NA | many | TRBJ2-7 | TRBV20-1 | TGCAGTGCTAGAGATCATGAGCGGGCCCGCTACGAGCAGTACTTC | CSARDHERARYEQYF